The sequence of this TCR beta chain was determined in a study of cytomegalovirus exposure and HLA in healthy donors. On the study more broadly: The study placed 80% to 90% of its 398 genotyped donors in the Caucasian-associated ancestry cluster. Whole-study findings and limits: Reportedly, TCR beta sequences accurately predicted HLA-A and HLA-B alleles in most subjects. Later analysis indicated greater clonal expansion among HLA-associated TCR beta chains than among equally common other chains.

The germline V gene encodes CDR1 MNHEY and CDR2 SMNVEV (reference sequence). There are 13 residues in the CDR3. Trimming stripped 7 bases from V and 3 bases from J, with 10 bases between. Primers: 60 Vbeta forward and 13 Jbeta reverse. Clones were sequenced by immunoSEQ multiplex PCR, and TCRdb holds only the in-frame ones, with some missing. The sample includes 120,000 to 150,000 clones, 75% to 80% of them seen just once. To note about this clone: The antigen is undetermined.

Specimen: PBMCs. This chain links TRBV27 with TRBJ1-5; possible D gene TRBD1, 5 bases. The clonotype comes from a man between 40 and 49 years old in good health and CMV-seropositive. The CDR3 DNA is TGTGCCAGCATTGGGACTTACAATCAGCCCCAGCATTTT. It yields the protein CASIGTYNQPQHF.